These T cell receptor beta chains were read from a single sample in a study of OX40 agonist ivuxolimab in advanced cancers. Profiling relied on immunoSEQ multiplex PCR, and the TCRdb table lists in-frame clones only, not all of them. The sample records about 62,000 clones, more than 85% being singletons. Sequencing used CD4+ or CD8+ T cells sorted from blood, obtained in a trial of the OX40 agonist ivuxolimab. The receptors were gathered from an adult with an advanced solid tumor such as melanoma, head and neck, liver or kidney cancer. Both conserved end residues are part of each CDR3. The order of the fields is clone size, D gene, V gene, J gene, CDR3 protein, CDR3 DNA. D genes are given only for firm matches. Expanded clones get a size class; other rows say once, few or many, or leave the size out.

abundance: -
d_gene: -
v_gene: TRBV6-5
j_gene: TRBJ1-2
CDR3aa: CASSRTERDGYTF
CDR3nt: TGTGCCAGCAGTCGGACAGAGCGGGATGGCTACACCTTC

abundance: -
d_gene: -
v_gene: TRBV9
j_gene: TRBJ2-1
CDR3aa: CASSVGDGTYNEQFF
CDR3nt: TGTGCCAGCAGCGTAGGGGACGGAACCTACAATGAGCAGTTCTTC

abundance: -
d_gene: TRBD2
v_gene: TRBV7-3
j_gene: TRBJ2-2
CDR3aa: CASSRVAGRNTGELFF
CDR3nt: TGTGCCAGCAGCCGTGTAGCGGGACGGAACACCGGGGAGCTGTTTTTT

abundance: once
d_gene: TRBD2
v_gene: TRBV5-6
j_gene: TRBJ2-5
CDR3aa: CASSFGLAGDQETQYF
CDR3nt: TGTGCCAGCAGCTTTGGACTAGCGGGGGACCAAGAGACCCAGTACTTC

abundance: once
d_gene: -
v_gene: TRBV21-1
j_gene: TRBJ2-3
CDR3aa: CASSGPAGDDTQYF
CDR3nt: TGTGCCAGCAGTGGACCCGCCGGGGATGATACGCAGTATTTT

abundance: once
d_gene: TRBD1
v_gene: TRBV7-9
j_gene: TRBJ1-3
CDR3aa: CASSQGTGTATIYF
CDR3nt: TGTGCCAGCAGCCAAGGGACAGGGACGGCCACCATATATTTT

abundance: -
d_gene: -
v_gene: TRBV27
j_gene: TRBJ2-2
CDR3aa: CASSLTPGADTGELFF
CDR3nt: TGTGCCAGCAGTTTAACTCCGGGGGCGGACACCGGGGAGCTGTTTTTT

abundance: -
d_gene: -
v_gene: TRBV6-5
j_gene: TRBJ2-4
CDR3aa: CASSSGLAKNIQYF
CDR3nt: TGTGCCAGCAGTTCGGGACTAGCCAAAAACATTCAGTACTTC

abundance: -
d_gene: -
v_gene: TRBV6-1
j_gene: TRBJ2-7
CDR3aa: CASSEEVGDWGEQYF
CDR3nt: TGTGCCAGCAGTGAAGAGGTGGGAGACTGGGGCGAGCAGTACTTC

abundance: -
d_gene: -
v_gene: TRBV5-6
j_gene: TRBJ2-7
CDR3aa: CASSFWVAFYEQYF
CDR3nt: TGTGCCAGCAGCTTTTGGGTAGCCTTCTACGAGCAGTACTTC

abundance: -
d_gene: -
v_gene: TRBV29-1
j_gene: TRBJ2-4
CDR3aa: CSVRTVLAKNIQYF
CDR3nt: TGCAGCGTCCGGACGGTACTAGCCAAAAACATTCAGTACTTC

abundance: -
d_gene: TRBD1
v_gene: TRBV27
j_gene: TRBJ1-1
CDR3aa: CASKFGQGNTEAFF
CDR3nt: TGTGCCAGCAAATTCGGACAGGGGAACACTGAAGCTTTCTTT

abundance: -
d_gene: -
v_gene: TRBV11-2
j_gene: TRBJ2-7
CDR3aa: CASSETGYEQYF
CDR3nt: TGTGCCAGCAGTGAAACAGGCTACGAGCAGTACTTC

abundance: -
d_gene: -
v_gene: TRBV5-5
j_gene: TRBJ1-4
CDR3aa: CASSLNPTNEKLFF
CDR3nt: TGTGCCAGCAGCTTGAATCCGACTAATGAAAAACTGTTTTTT

abundance: -
d_gene: -
v_gene: TRBV10-3
j_gene: TRBJ2-5
CDR3aa: CAISEPGTIRGLHF
CDR3nt: TGTGCCATCAGTGAGCCAGGAACCATCAGAGGGTTGCACTTC

abundance: once
d_gene: -
v_gene: TRBV9
j_gene: TRBJ2-1
CDR3aa: CASSVELGGPFTYNEQFF
CDR3nt: TGTGCCAGCAGCGTAGAATTGGGTGGGCCCTTTACTTACAATGAGCAGTTCTTC

abundance: -
d_gene: TRBD1
v_gene: TRBV19
j_gene: TRBJ1-2
CDR3aa: CAAGGDRRTF
CDR3nt: TGTGCGGCCGGGGGGGACAGGCGGACCTTC

abundance: -
d_gene: -
v_gene: TRBV10-2
j_gene: TRBJ2-7
CDR3aa: CASSDEGTEQYF
CDR3nt: TGCGCCAGCAGTGACGAGGGGACCGAGCAGTACTTC

abundance: -
d_gene: -
v_gene: TRBV19
j_gene: TRBJ1-1
CDR3aa: CASKENTEAFF
CDR3nt: TGTGCCAGTAAAGAGAACACTGAAGCTTTCTTT

abundance: -
d_gene: TRBD2
v_gene: TRBV7-6
j_gene: TRBJ2-5
CDR3aa: CASSPTGTSGSLETQYF
CDR3nt: TGTGCCAGCAGCCCTACCGGGACTAGCGGGAGTTTGGAGACCCAGTACTTC

abundance: -
d_gene: -
v_gene: TRBV18
j_gene: TRBJ1-4
CDR3aa: CASSPPMRGREKLFF
CDR3nt: TGTGCCAGCTCACCACCGATGCGGGGCAGGGAAAAACTGTTTTTT

abundance: -
d_gene: TRBD2
v_gene: TRBV6-6
j_gene: TRBJ2-3
CDR3aa: CASRGGGTDTQYF
CDR3nt: TGTGCCAGCCGGGGAGGGGGCACAGATACGCAGTATTTT

abundance: -
d_gene: -
v_gene: TRBV10-2
j_gene: TRBJ2-3
CDR3aa: CASSEATRQRDTQYF
CDR3nt: TGCGCCAGCAGTGAAGCTACACGGCAAAGAGATACGCAGTATTTT

abundance: -
d_gene: -
v_gene: TRBV15
j_gene: TRBJ2-1
CDR3aa: CATSKTYYNEQFF
CDR3nt: TGTGCCACCAGCAAAACTTACTACAATGAGCAGTTCTTC

abundance: -
d_gene: TRBD1
v_gene: TRBV5-5
j_gene: TRBJ2-5
CDR3aa: CASSFGQGAQGETQYF
CDR3nt: TGTGCCAGCAGCTTTGGCCAGGGGGCGCAGGGGGAGACCCAGTACTTC

abundance: -
d_gene: TRBD2
v_gene: TRBV10-1
j_gene: TRBJ2-2
CDR3aa: CASSESKLAGTGELFF
CDR3nt: TGCGCCAGCAGTGAGTCGAAGTTAGCGGGAACGGGGGAGCTGTTTTTT

abundance: -
d_gene: TRBD1
v_gene: TRBV6-5
j_gene: TRBJ2-7
CDR3aa: CASSWTGSSYEQYF
CDR3nt: TGTGCCAGCAGTTGGACAGGGAGCTCCTACGAGCAGTACTTC

abundance: -
d_gene: TRBD2
v_gene: TRBV5-1
j_gene: TRBJ2-3
CDR3aa: CASSLVPPSGSVGDTQYF
CDR3nt: TGCGCCAGCAGCTTGGTGCCCCCTAGCGGGAGTGTTGGAGATACGCAGTATTTT

abundance: -
d_gene: -
v_gene: TRBV4-1
j_gene: TRBJ1-3
CDR3aa: CASSQETGTLLSGNTIYF
CDR3nt: TGCGCCAGCAGCCAAGAAACGGGGACTCTCCTCTCTGGAAACACCATATATTTT

abundance: -
d_gene: -
v_gene: TRBV6-1
j_gene: TRBJ2-3
CDR3aa: CASSDWTDTQYF
CDR3nt: TGTGCCAGCAGTGATTGGACAGATACGCAGTATTTT

abundance: -
d_gene: -
v_gene: TRBV11-3
j_gene: TRBJ2-7
CDR3aa: CASSPDYPEQYF
CDR3nt: TGTGCCAGCAGCCCGGACTATCCCGAGCAGTACTTC

abundance: few
d_gene: -
v_gene: TRBV5-1
j_gene: TRBJ1-1
CDR3aa: CASSLGRDTEAFF
CDR3nt: TGCGCCAGCAGCTTGGGACGGGACACTGAAGCTTTCTTT

abundance: -
d_gene: -
v_gene: TRBV5-1
j_gene: TRBJ2-5
CDR3aa: CASSLVGETQYF
CDR3nt: TGCGCCAGCAGCTTGGTGGGGGAGACCCAGTACTTC